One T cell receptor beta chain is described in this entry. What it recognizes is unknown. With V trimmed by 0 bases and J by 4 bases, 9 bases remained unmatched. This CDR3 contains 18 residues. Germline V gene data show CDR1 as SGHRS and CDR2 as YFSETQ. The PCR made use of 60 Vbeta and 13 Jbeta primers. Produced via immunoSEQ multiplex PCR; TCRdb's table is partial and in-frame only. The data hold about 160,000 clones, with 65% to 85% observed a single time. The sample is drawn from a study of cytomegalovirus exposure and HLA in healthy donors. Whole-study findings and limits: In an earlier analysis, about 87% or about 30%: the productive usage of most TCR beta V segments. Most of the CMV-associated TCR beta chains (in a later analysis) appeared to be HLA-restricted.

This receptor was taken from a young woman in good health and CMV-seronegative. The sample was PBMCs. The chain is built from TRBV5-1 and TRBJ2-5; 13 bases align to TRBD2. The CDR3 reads CASSLGTSGSSGGETQYF. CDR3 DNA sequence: TGCGCCAGCAGCTTGGGGACTAGCGGGAGTAGTGGAGGAGAGACCCAGTACTTC.